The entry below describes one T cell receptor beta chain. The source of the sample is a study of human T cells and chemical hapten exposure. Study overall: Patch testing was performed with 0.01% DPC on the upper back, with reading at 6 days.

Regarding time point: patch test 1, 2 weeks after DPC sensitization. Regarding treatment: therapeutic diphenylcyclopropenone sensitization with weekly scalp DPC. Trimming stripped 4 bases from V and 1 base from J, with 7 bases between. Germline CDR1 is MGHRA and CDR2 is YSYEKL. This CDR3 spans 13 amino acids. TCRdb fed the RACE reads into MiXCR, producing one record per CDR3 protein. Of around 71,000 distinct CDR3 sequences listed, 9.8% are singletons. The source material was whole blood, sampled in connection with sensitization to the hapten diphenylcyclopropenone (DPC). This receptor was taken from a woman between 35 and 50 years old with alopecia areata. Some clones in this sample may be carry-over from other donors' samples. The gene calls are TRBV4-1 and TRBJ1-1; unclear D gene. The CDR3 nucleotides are TGCGCCAGCAGCCCCCAGCCGAACACTGAAGCTTTCTTT. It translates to CASSPQPNTEAFF.